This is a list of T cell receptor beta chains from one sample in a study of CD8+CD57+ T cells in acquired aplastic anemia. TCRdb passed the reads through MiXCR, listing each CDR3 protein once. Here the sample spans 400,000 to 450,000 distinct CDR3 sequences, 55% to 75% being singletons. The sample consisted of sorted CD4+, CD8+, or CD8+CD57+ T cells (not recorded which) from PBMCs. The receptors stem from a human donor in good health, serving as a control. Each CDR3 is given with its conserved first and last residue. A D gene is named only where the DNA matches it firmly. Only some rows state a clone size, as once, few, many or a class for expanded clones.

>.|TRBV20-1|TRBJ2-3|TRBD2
TGCAGTGCGGAACTGTTAGCGGGGGCGGGAGATACGCAGTATTTT
CSAELLAGAGDTQYF
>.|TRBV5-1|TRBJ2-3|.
TGTGCCAGCAGCTCGGGGCAGTTTGGCACAGATACGCAGTATTTT
CASSSGQFGTDTQYF
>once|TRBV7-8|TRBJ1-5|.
TGTGCCAGCAGCTTAGCTGACAATGGCAATCAGCCCCAGCATTTT
CASSLADNGNQPQHF
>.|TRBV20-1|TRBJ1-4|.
TGCAGTGCACGGCACACCCAAGAGACCCTGTTTTTT
CSARHTQETLFF
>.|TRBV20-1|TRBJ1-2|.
TGCAGTGCTATTACATGGGGTAAACATCGCTACACCTTC
CSAITWGKHRYTF
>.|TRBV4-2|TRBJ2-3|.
TGTGCCAGCAGCCTCGGGCGGGCGGCAGATACGCAGTATTTT
CASSLGRAADTQYF
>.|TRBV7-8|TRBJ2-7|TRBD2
TGTGCCAGCAGCACCCTGGCGGGGGGGTCCTACGAGCAGTACTTC
CASSTLAGGSYEQYF
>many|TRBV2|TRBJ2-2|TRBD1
TGTGCCAGCAGGACAGGGTTTTCAAAAAACACCGGGGAGCTGTTTTTT
CASRTGFSKNTGELFF
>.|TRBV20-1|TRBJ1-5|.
TGCAGTGCAGGGATGAGAAATACGTACCAGCATTTT
CSAGMRNTYQHF
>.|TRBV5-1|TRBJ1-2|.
TGTGCCAGCAGCCTCTCGGCCCAGATTTGTGGCTACACCTTC
CASSLSAQICGYTF
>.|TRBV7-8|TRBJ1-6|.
TGTGCCAGCAGCTTAGGGCCCAGCAGGAACACTGAAGCTCTCCACTTT
CASSLGPSRNTEALHF
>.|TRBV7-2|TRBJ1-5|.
TGTGCCAGCAGGTCCGGCCGGGACACCTATCAGCCCCAGCATTTT
CASRSGRDTYQPQHF
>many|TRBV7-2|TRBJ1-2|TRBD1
TGTGCCAGCAGCCCATACGACAGGGTGCAAGGCTACACCTTC
CASSPYDRVQGYTF
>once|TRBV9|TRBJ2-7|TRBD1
TGTGCCAGCAGTAAGACAGGGGGCTCCCCGACCCAGCAGCAGTACTTC
CASSKTGGSPTQQQYF
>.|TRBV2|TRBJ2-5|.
TGTGCCAACAGGATCAAACGGGGAAACGACCAGTACTTC
CANRIKRGNDQYF
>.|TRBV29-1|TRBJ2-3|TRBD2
TGCAGCTTTGGCGGGGGGACATCCGCGCAGTATTTT
CSFGGGTSAQYF
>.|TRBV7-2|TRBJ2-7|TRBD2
TGTGCTAGCAGCCGAAGTAGCGGGGACTCCTACGAGCAGTTC
CASSRSSGDSYEQF
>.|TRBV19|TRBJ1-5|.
TGTGCCAGTAGTATCCTTGGGCTCGGAGTTTTCTATGGACAGCATTTT
CASSILGLGVFYGQHF
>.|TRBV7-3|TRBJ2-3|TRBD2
TGTGCCAGCAGCCTTGGACTAGCGGGGGATTCGCAGTATTTT
CASSLGLAGDSQYF
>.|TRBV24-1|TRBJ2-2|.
TGTGCCACCAGTCCATGGGGAAATACCGGGGAGCTGTTTTTT
CATSPWGNTGELFF
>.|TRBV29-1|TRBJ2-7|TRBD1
TGCAGCGTCGGGGGACAGGGGGCCTACGAGCAGTACTTC
CSVGGQGAYEQYF
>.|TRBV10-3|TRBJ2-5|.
TGTGCCATCCGGGGAGGGGACAGCCGGGAGACCCAGTACTTC
CAIRGGDSRETQYF
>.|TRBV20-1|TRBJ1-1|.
TGCAGTGCTAGAGAGGGGGCTTGTGAGGCTTTCTTT
CSAREGACEAFF
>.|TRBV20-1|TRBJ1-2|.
TGCAGTGCTAGAGTGGCCCGCCGCTCGAATGGCTACACCTTC
CSARVARRSNGYTF
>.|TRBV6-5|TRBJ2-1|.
TGTGCCATTACTATGGGGACCTACAATGAGCAGTTCTTC
CAITMGTYNEQFF
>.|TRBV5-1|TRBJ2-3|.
TGCGCCAGCGGCTTTGGGGGTAGCACAGATACGCAGTATTTT
CASGFGGSTDTQYF
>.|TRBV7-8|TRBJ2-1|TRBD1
TGTGCCAGCAGCCCGCGGACAGGGGGCGACCAAGAGACCTTCTTC
CASSPRTGGDQETFF
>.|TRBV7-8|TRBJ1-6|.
TGTGCCAGCAGCCAACAGGGTCGTTCACCCCTCCACTTT
CASSQQGRSPLHF